This TCR beta chain was observed in a study of shared T cell receptors in the human thymus. Assay: immunoSEQ multiplex PCR; the TCRdb copy retains only in-frame clones and omits some. This sample has hundreds of thousands of clones, with 70% to 90% found just once. This sample also appeared in a second study, on human thymus T cells. That paper states: Thymic and blood repertoires appeared to show biased V and J gene usage.

The source of this sequence is a boy less than two years old with a congenital heart defect. Sequencing was carried out using thymocytes.

CDR3: CASSEYAGGRGTEAFF. The DNA of the CDR3 is TGTGCCAGCAGTGAATACGCAGGGGGAAGAGGCACTGAAGCTTTCTTT. The chain uses TRBV25-1 and TRBJ1-1, with TRBD1 matching over 7 bases. Germline V lookup: CDR1 MGHDK, CDR2 SYGVNS. The CDR3 has 16 amino acids. J lost 4 bases, V lost 0 bases, and 8 bases had no gene match.